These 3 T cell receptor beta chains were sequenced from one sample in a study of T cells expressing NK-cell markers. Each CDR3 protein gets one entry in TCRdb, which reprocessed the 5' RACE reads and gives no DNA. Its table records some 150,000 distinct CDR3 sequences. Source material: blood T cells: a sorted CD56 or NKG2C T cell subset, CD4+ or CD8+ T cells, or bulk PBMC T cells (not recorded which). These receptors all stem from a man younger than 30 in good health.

The CDR3 protein is CSGRENTGELFF. J is TRBJ2-2 and V is TRBV29-1; TCRdb designates TRBD1, a call that cannot be tested without DNA. There are 12 residues in the CDR3. Germline values: CDR1 SQVTM, CDR2 ANQGSEA.

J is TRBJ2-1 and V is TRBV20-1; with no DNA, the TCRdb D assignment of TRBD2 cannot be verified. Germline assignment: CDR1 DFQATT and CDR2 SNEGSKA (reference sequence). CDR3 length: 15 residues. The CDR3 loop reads CSARGLLSAYNEQFF.

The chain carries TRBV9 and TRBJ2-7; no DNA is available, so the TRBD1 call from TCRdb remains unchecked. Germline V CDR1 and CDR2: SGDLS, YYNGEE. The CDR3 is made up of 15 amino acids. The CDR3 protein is CASSARQGPSYEQYF.